A single sample is the source of the 30 T cell receptor beta chains below, sequenced in a study of blood T cells in healthy people across ages. Sample-barcoded 5' priming and a J-beta primer mix drove a second PCR of 7 to 11 cycles. TCRdb used MiXCR to reprocess the 5' RACE reads, holding one entry per CDR3 protein. The table has 550,000 to 650,000 distinct CDR3 sequences, around 27% seen once. The data were also submitted as part of a second study, on T cells of mothers and their children.

The material sequenced was blood. All receptors come from a boy aged 2 to 10 in good health.

This clonotype was detected many times. The V call is TRBV7-6, the J call TRBJ2-5; 8 bases fit TRBD1. V trimming: 1 base; J trimming: 1 base; junction bases outside the gene matches: 8. This CDR3 comprises 17 residues. Germline V lookup: CDR1 SGHVS, CDR2 FNYEAQ. The CDR3 DNA is TGTGCCAGCAGCTTAGGAGGGACAGGAGCGTTCCAAGAGACCCAGTACTTC. It encodes CASSLGGTGAFQETQYF.

The chain recombines TRBV5-1 with TRBJ2-1; unclear D gene. CDR3 length: 13 residues. V was trimmed by 0 bases and J by 5 bases, leaving 6 bases between them. Germline values: CDR1 SGHRS, CDR2 YFSETQ. The CDR3 is CASSLGADNEQFF. CDR3 DNA: TGCGCCAGCAGCTTGGGGGCGGACAATGAGCAGTTCTTC.

This clonotype was recorded a few times. The rearrangement links TRBV5-1 to TRBJ2-2; D tentatively fits TRBD1 or TRBD2 (5 bases each). CDR3 length: 14 residues. The germline V and J ends were trimmed by 4 bases and 5 bases, with 12 bases remaining between them. Germline V gene lookup returns CDR1 SGHRS and CDR2 YFSETQ. The CDR3 is CASSLGTTTGELFF. As DNA, the CDR3 is TGCGCCAGCAGCCTGGGGACCACAACCGGGGAGCTGTTTTTT.

This clonotype was seen many times. This chain connects TRBV29-1 to TRBJ2-1, with 7 bases that match TRBD1. V trimming: 3 bases; J trimming: 2 bases; junction bases outside the gene matches: 4. The length of the CDR3 is 14 residues. Germline CDR1 reads SQVTM; CDR2 reads ANQGSEA. This CDR3 is CSVDPGQTYNEQFF. The CDR3 region has the DNA TGCAGCGTTGACCCGGGACAGACCTACAATGAGCAGTTCTTC.

This clonotype was detected only a few times. V is TRBV7-9 and J is TRBJ2-5; 8 bases are a match to TRBD2. The V gene end was trimmed by 5 bases and the J gene end by 1 base; junction bases not matched to a gene: 6. This CDR3 contains 15 residues. CDR1 is SEHNR, CDR2 FQNEAQ, per germline (reference sequence). CDR3 sequence reads: CASSASGGVQETQYF. The CDR3 DNA follows: TGTGCCAGCAGCGCCAGCGGGGGAGTCCAAGAGACCCAGTACTTC.

In its sample, this clonotype was seen a few times. The J gene is TRBJ2-1, the V gene TRBV4-1; D is possibly TRBD1 or TRBD2 (6 bases each). V shed 2 bases and J shed 8 bases, with 19 bases lying between them. The CDR3 runs to 16 residues. Germline V gives CDR1 MGHRA, CDR2 YSYEKL. This CDR3 is CASSQPGQGGGDEQFF. CDR3 in DNA: TGCGCCAGCAGCCAACCCGGACAAGGGGGAGGCGATGAGCAGTTCTTC.

The CDR3: CAWMDRRDNSPLHF. CDR3 in DNA: TGTGCCTGGATGGACAGAAGGGATAATTCACCCCTCCACTTT. The chain employs TRBV30 and TRBJ1-6; possible D gene TRBD1, 6 bases. Trimming shortened V by 4 bases and J by 5 bases, and 12 bases separated the two germline ends. This CDR3 comprises 14 residues. In germline, CDR1 is GTSNPN, CDR2 SVGIG (reference sequence).

The chain recombines TRBV27 with TRBJ2-7; no firm D call. V was trimmed by 5 bases and J by 6 bases, leaving 8 bases between them. The germline gives CDR1 MNHEY, CDR2 SMNVEV (reference sequence). The CDR3 runs 11 residues. The CDR3, as DNA: TGTGCCAGCAGTGAGTACGGCGAGCAGTACTTC. Translating gives CASSEYGEQYF.

This chain joins TRBV11-2 and TRBJ2-5; 9 nucleotides line up with TRBD2. TRBJ2-1 matches the DNA end more closely, so the J call is doubtful. Germline V gene sequence: CDR1 SGHAT, CDR2 FQNNGV. The CDR3 spans 15 residues. CDR3 amino acids: CASGWAGRGGQEQFF. The CDR3 DNA follows: TGTGCCAGCGGCTGGGCAGGGCGGGGGGGCCAAGAGCAGTTCTTC.

The chain has TRBV12-3 or TRBV12-4 and TRBJ2-5; a weak D match, TRBD1 (5 bases). CDR3 length equals 12 residues. V lost 0 bases, J lost 12 bases, and 11 bases lay in between. The DNA of the CDR3 is TGTGCCAGCAGTTTAGCGGAAGGGGCAAAGTACTTC. Its protein product is CASSLAEGAKYF.

The V and J genes are TRBV14 and TRBJ1-6; tentative D call: TRBD1 (6 bases). The germline gives CDR1 SGHDN, CDR2 FVKESK. Trimming stripped 1 base from V and 3 bases from J, with 13 bases between. The CDR3 spans 17 residues. The CDR3 reads CASSQVGTTNYNSPLHF. In DNA, the CDR3 is TGTGCCAGCAGCCAAGTTGGGACAACAAACTATAATTCACCCCTCCACTTT.

A few counts support this clonotype. This chain connects TRBV6-4 to TRBJ2-2, with 9 bases fitting TRBD1. The V segment lost 3 bases and the J segment 7 bases; nucleotides outside the gene matches: 6. Per germline, CDR1 MRHNA and CDR2 SNTAGT. This CDR3 is 15 amino acids long. The CDR3 DNA is TGTGCCAGCAGTGAAGGGACAGGGAACGGCGGGGAGCTGTTTTTT. It codes for CASSEGTGNGGELFF.

V and J are TRBV3-1 and TRBJ2-7; 8 bases match TRBD1. V was clipped by 4 bases and J by 5 bases; unmatched bases: 7. Germline V lookup: CDR1 LGHDT, CDR2 YNNKEL (reference sequence). The CDR3 extends over 14 amino acids. In DNA form, the CDR3 reads TGTGCCAGCAGCCGGGACAGGCGCTCGAACGAGCAGTACTTC. Translation: CASSRDRRSNEQYF.

The chain uses TRBV19 and TRBJ1-2; D unclear. Trimming took off 5 bases at V and 1 base at J, with 14 bases between the two ends. CDR3 size: 15 residues. Germline CDR1 reads LNHDA; CDR2 reads SQIVND (reference sequence). In nucleotides, the CDR3 is TGTGCCAGTAGTCCCTACGGGTCCAGTAACTATGGCTACACCTTC. This gives the protein CASSPYGSSNYGYTF.

The chain combines TRBV20-1 with TRBJ1-1; no clear D gene. Trimming pared 5 bases from V and 7 bases from J, leaving 20 bases between. This CDR3 spans 14 amino acids. Germline CDR1 is DFQATT and CDR2 is SNEGSKA (reference sequence). The CDR3 bases are TGCAGTGCTCGCCGCTCAGGTCGTCTAAATGAAGCTTTCTTT. Translation gives CSARRSGRLNEAFF.

The CDR3 loop is CASSVGVLSGELFF. In DNA form, the CDR3 reads TGTGCCAGCAGCGTAGGGGTTCTTTCCGGGGAGCTGTTTTTT. The chain joins TRBV9 to TRBJ2-2; D is uncertain. The germline gives CDR1 SGDLS, CDR2 YYNGEE. V was trimmed by 0 bases and J by 6 bases, leaving 9 bases between them. The CDR3 extends over 14 amino acids.

This sequence joins TRBV5-1 and TRBJ1-1, with a tentative D call TRBD1 (5 bases). CDR1 SGHRS and CDR2 YFSETQ come from the germline V gene. Trimming left V 3 bases short and J 0 bases short, with 15 bases between. The CDR3 contains 16 residues. In nucleotides, the CDR3 is TGCGCCAGCAGCTCGTACTCAGGGATAATGAACACTGAAGCTTTCTTT. It translates to CASSSYSGIMNTEAFF. Full variable domain (missing parts from reference TRBV5-1 and TRBJ1-1): KAGVTQTPRYLIKTRGQQVTLSCSPISGHRSVSWYQQTPGQGLQFLFEYFSETQRNKGNFPGRFSGRQFSNSRSEMNVSTLELGDSALYLCASSSYSGIMNTEAFFGQGTRLTVV.

A few counts support this clonotype. The chain combines TRBV7-2 with TRBJ1-5; TRBD1 agrees at 7 bases. CDR1 is SGHTA and CDR2 is FQGNSA in the germline V gene. J lost 3 bases, V lost 5 bases, and 7 bases had no gene match. This CDR3 spans 15 amino acids. CDR3 sequence (DNA): TGTGCCAGCAGCCAGACAGGGACGAACAATCAGCCCCAGCATTTT. Translation: CASSQTGTNNQPQHF.

Many counts were recorded for this clonotype. CDR3 nucleotides: TGCAGCGTTTCGACAGGAAGTAACTATGGCTACACCTTC. Its protein product is CSVSTGSNYGYTF. The chain recombines TRBV29-1 with TRBJ1-2, with D tentatively TRBD1 (6 bases). The CDR3 runs 13 residues. V was cut by 5 bases and J by 1 base, with 11 bases left in between. Germline lookup yields CDR1 SQVTM and CDR2 ANQGSEA.

The chain joins TRBV12-3 or TRBV12-4 to TRBJ2-6, with D uncertain. V lost 6 bases to trimming and J lost 0 bases, with 9 bases between them. There are 15 residues in the CDR3. The CDR3 DNA reads as TGTGCCAGCAGATTGGAGAGCTCTGGGGCCAACGTCCTGACTTTC. Protein sequence: CASRLESSGANVLTF.

The table lists this clonotype with a few counts. The chain joins TRBV3-1 to TRBJ2-3; D is perhaps TRBD2 (6 bases). Germline loops: CDR1 LGHDT, CDR2 YNNKEL (reference sequence). This CDR3 is 12 amino acids long. Trimming stripped 8 bases from V and 2 bases from J, with 8 bases between. The CDR3 DNA is TGTGCCAGCGGGGACTTCACAGATACGCAGTATTTT. Translating it yields CASGDFTDTQYF.

This clonotype occurred a few times. This chain links TRBV12-3 or TRBV12-4 with TRBJ1-1; D remains unclear. Trimming shortened V by 7 bases and J by 6 bases, and 18 bases separated the two germline ends. CDR3 size: 14 residues. CDR3: CASKVKEVVAEAFF. The CDR3 DNA reads as TGTGCCAGCAAGGTAAAGGAAGTAGTAGCTGAAGCTTTCTTT.

There are a few counts of this clonotype. The V and J genes are TRBV28 and TRBJ2-1, with TRBD2 matching 10 bases. The J call may not be correct, given that the DNA end is closer to TRBJ2-5. The CDR3 consists of 19 residues. CDR1 is MDHEN, CDR2 SYDVKM, per germline. CDR3 amino acids: CASSCRSGGACSRGETQYF. The CDR3 coding sequence is TGTGCCAGCAGTTGTAGGAGCGGGGGGGCCTGTAGCCGTGGGGAGACCCAGTACTTC.

This chain uses TRBV6-1 with TRBJ1-2; 7 nucleotides align to TRBD1. Trimming at V came to 7 bases and at J to 5 bases, leaving 4 bases not matched to a gene. Looked up from germline, CDR1 is MNHNS and CDR2 is SASEGT. The CDR3 contains 12 residues. The CDR3 coding sequence is TGTGCCAGCACAGGGACAGAATATGGCTACACCTTC. It is translated as CASTGTEYGYTF.

This clonotype appeared a few times. The V and J genes are TRBV3-1 and TRBJ1-2; D ambiguous. The germline CDR1 and CDR2 sequences are LGHDT and YNNKEL (reference sequence). There are 16 residues in the CDR3. V lost 11 bases and J lost 4, with 26 bases in between. CDR3 sequence: CACYGSLTPNIYGYTF. The CDR3 nucleotides read TGTGCCTGCTACGGGAGCCTCACGCCCAACATCTATGGCTACACCTTC.

This clonotype came up a few times. The gene calls are TRBV20-1 and TRBJ2-5; D is ambiguous. Trimming removed 2 bases from V and 2 bases from J, with 24 bases in between. The length of the CDR3 is 18 residues. The germline V gene has CDR1 DFQATT and CDR2 SNEGSKA (reference sequence). The CDR3 DNA reads TGCAGTGCTAGAACTTTCCTCCTCGAAAGCAGACCACAAGAGACCCAGTACTTC. It yields the protein CSARTFLLESRPQETQYF.

The V gene is TRBV29-1, the J gene TRBJ1-4; 9 bases fit TRBD1. The V gene's germline CDR1 is SQVTM and CDR2 ANQGSEA. V was pared by 7 bases and J by 7 bases, with 7 bases of the junction left unmatched. The CDR3 sequence is 13 residues long. CDR3 in DNA: TGCAGCGCTTATACAGGGGGCAGTGAAAAACTGTTTTTT. Translated: CSAYTGGSEKLFF.

The chain couples TRBV6-1 to TRBJ1-4; TRBD1 is a possible D gene (6 bases). The V and J ends lost 7 bases and 4 bases respectively, with 13 bases between them. Germline V gene lookup returns CDR1 MNHNS and CDR2 SASEGT. The CDR3 spans 14 residues. The CDR3 protein is CASKGRGDNEKLFF. The CDR3 DNA sequence: TGTGCCAGCAAAGGCAGGGGCGATAATGAAAAACTGTTTTTT.

J is TRBJ1-2 and V is TRBV20-1; 10 nucleotides align to TRBD1. The germline CDR1 and CDR2 sequences are DFQATT and SNEGSKA (reference sequence). CDR3 size: 13 residues. The junction had 8 bases not matched to a gene; V was cut back by 5 bases and J by 8 bases. The CDR3 DNA reads TGCAGTGCTTATGACAGGGGGCGAAGGGGCTACACCTTC. This sequence encodes CSAYDRGRRGYTF.

The chain links TRBV29-1 to TRBJ2-5, with D unclear. Trimming took off 2 bases at V and 4 bases at J, with 8 bases between the two ends. CDR3 length equals 12 residues. Per the germline V gene, CDR1 is SQVTM and CDR2 is ANQGSEA. CDR3 protein: CSVESAAETQYF. The CDR3 DNA is TGCAGCGTTGAATCCGCTGCAGAGACCCAGTACTTC.